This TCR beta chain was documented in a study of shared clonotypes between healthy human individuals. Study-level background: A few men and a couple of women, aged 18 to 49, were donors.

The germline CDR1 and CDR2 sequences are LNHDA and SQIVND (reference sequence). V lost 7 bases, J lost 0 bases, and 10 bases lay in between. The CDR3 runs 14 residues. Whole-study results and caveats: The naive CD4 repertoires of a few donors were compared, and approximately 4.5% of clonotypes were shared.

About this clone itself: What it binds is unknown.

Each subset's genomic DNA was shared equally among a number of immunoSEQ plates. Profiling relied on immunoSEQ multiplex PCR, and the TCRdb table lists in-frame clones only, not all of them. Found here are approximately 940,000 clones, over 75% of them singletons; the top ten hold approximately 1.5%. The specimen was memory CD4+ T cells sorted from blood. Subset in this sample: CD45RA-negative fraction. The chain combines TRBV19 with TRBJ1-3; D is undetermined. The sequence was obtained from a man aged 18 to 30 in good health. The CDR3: CASKGRDSGNTIYF. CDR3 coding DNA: TGTGCCAGTAAAGGCAGAGACTCTGGAAACACCATATATTTT. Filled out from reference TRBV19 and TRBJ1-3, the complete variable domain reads DGGITQSPKYLFRKEGQNVTLSCEQNLNHDAMYWYRQDPGQGLRLIYYSQIVNDFQKGDIAEGYSVSREKKESFPLTVTSAQKNPTAFYLCASKGRDSGNTIYFGEGSWLTVV.